This T cell receptor (beta chain) is drawn from a study of control samples from healthy donors and cancer patients. Produced via immunoSEQ multiplex PCR; TCRdb's table is partial and in-frame only. The sample includes hundreds of thousands of clones, 75% to 95% of them seen just once. Only one count was recorded for this clone. This CDR3 is built from 14 residues. Per germline, CDR1 MRHNA and CDR2 SNTAGT. Trimming shortened V by 4 bases and J by 4 bases, and 10 bases separated the two germline ends. This clonotype originated in a man in his forties or fifties with head and neck cancer. The chain has TRBV6-4 and TRBJ2-2, with D maybe TRBD2 (6 bases). Material: PBMCs. CDR3 DNA sequence: TGTGCCAGCAGTGTTGGGGGAGGCACCGGGGAGCTGTTTTTT. Protein product: CASSVGGGTGELFF.